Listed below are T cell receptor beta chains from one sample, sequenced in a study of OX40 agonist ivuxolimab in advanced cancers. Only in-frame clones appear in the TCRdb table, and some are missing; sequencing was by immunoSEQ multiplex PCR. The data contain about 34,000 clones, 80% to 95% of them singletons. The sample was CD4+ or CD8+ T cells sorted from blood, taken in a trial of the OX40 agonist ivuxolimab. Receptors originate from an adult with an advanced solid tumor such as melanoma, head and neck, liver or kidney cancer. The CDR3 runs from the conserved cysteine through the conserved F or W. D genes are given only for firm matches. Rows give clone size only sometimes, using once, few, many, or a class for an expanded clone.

TGTGCCAGCAGCTCGAAGAGGACACAAGAGACCCAGTACTTC | CASSSKRTQETQYF | TRBJ2-5 | TRBV5-4 | once | .
TGTGCCAGCAGAAAGGGGGGGAGCTCTGGGGCCAACGTCCTGACTTTC | CASRKGGSSGANVLTF | TRBJ2-6 | TRBV28 | . | .
TGTGCCAGCAGCGCCCTGGGACTGGGGTCACCCCTCCACTTT | CASSALGLGSPLHF | TRBJ1-6 | TRBV9 | . | .
TGTGCCAGCTCATCGGGGGACATTCAGTACTTC | CASSSGDIQYF | TRBJ2-4 | TRBV18 | . | .
TGTGCCTGGAGCGGGGGGTTTATACAGGGAGCCGAGCAGTACTTC | CAWSGGFIQGAEQYF | TRBJ2-7 | TRBV30 | . | .
TGTGCCAGCAGTCCCCATCGGGGAAGCACTGAAGCTTTCTTT | CASSPHRGSTEAFF | TRBJ1-1 | TRBV28 | . | .
TGTGCCATCAGTGACGGGACAGGGGGGGCCGGGGAGCTGTTTTTT | CAISDGTGGAGELFF | TRBJ2-2 | TRBV10-3 | . | TRBD1
TGTGCCAGCAGCTTAAGTCCGGGGTTAGGATACACCATATATTTT | CASSLSPGLGYTIYF | TRBJ1-3 | TRBV7-2 | . | .
TGTGCCAGCAGCTTAGCTAGCGGGCTATACAATGAGCAGTTCTTC | CASSLASGLYNEQFF | TRBJ2-1 | TRBV7-2 | . | TRBD2
TGTGCCAGCAGCTCCCGCAGGGGGGACACCGGGGAGCTGTTTTTT | CASSSRRGDTGELFF | TRBJ2-2 | TRBV7-9 | once | .
TGTGCCAGTAGTACGCAGACTGAAAAACTGTTTTTT | CASSTQTEKLFF | TRBJ1-4 | TRBV19 | once | .
TGTGCCAGCAGTGAAGTCCCATCCGTACCCTACGAGCAGTACTTC | CASSEVPSVPYEQYF | TRBJ2-7 | TRBV6-1 | . | .
TGTGCCATCAGTGAGGGACAGGGGGAGACTAGGGAGCAGTACTTC | CAISEGQGETREQYF | TRBJ2-7 | TRBV10-3 | . | TRBD1
TGTGCCAGCAGCCAATTATACGAGGAGACCCAGTACTTC | CASSQLYEETQYF | TRBJ2-5 | TRBV14 | . | .
TGTGCCAGCAGCTTCTCTGGAAACACCATATATTTT | CASSFSGNTIYF | TRBJ1-3 | TRBV5-4 | . | .
TGTGCCAGCAGCTTTCGGACAGGCATATCTGGAAACACCATATATTTT | CASSFRTGISGNTIYF | TRBJ1-3 | TRBV7-8 | . | TRBD1
TGTGCCAGCAGCTTAGACCCCACAGATACGCAGTATTTT | CASSLDPTDTQYF | TRBJ2-3 | TRBV7-9 | . | .
TGTGCCAGCAGCATACAGGACACCTACACCGGGGAGCTGTTTTTT | CASSIQDTYTGELFF | TRBJ2-2 | TRBV9 | . | .
TGTGCCAGTAGTTACAGGGGGCGTAATCAGCCCCAGCATTTT | CASSYRGRNQPQHF | TRBJ1-5 | TRBV19 | . | TRBD1
TGTGCCAGCATGGGGGTAAGCACTGAAGCTTTCTTT | CASMGVSTEAFF | TRBJ1-1 | TRBV6-1 | . | .
TGTGCCAGCAACAAATACAGGGTCGGCAATCAGCCCCAGCATTTT | CASNKYRVGNQPQHF | TRBJ1-5 | TRBV5-8 | . | .
TGTGCCAGTAGTCCGGATCGACGGGCATATGGCTACACCTTC | CASSPDRRAYGYTF | TRBJ1-2 | TRBV19 | . | .
TGTGCCAGCAGCCGGGACAGGGATTACGAGCAGTACTTC | CASSRDRDYEQYF | TRBJ2-7 | TRBV6-6 | . | TRBD1
TGTGCCAGCAGAGCTCCGGGACAGCCCTACAATGAGCAGTTCTTC | CASRAPGQPYNEQFF | TRBJ2-1 | TRBV6-6 | . | TRBD1
TGTGCCTGGGGACGGGGAAGCAATCAGCCCCAGCATTTT | CAWGRGSNQPQHF | TRBJ1-5 | TRBV30 | . | .
TGTGCCACCCGGGACAGCAGCTCCTACGAGCAGTACTTC | CATRDSSSYEQYF | TRBJ2-7 | TRBV6-5 | . | TRBD1
TGTGCCAGCAGTTTGAAAACCCCGGGATATAGCAATCAGCCCCAGCATTTT | CASSLKTPGYSNQPQHF | TRBJ1-5 | TRBV27 | few | .
TGTGCCAGCAGATTACTTACTTGGGAGGGGAACACTGAAGCTTTCTTT | CASRLLTWEGNTEAFF | TRBJ1-1 | TRBV28 | . | .
TGTGCCAGTCGATACCGGGACACCAATCAGCCCCAGCATTTT | CASRYRDTNQPQHF | TRBJ1-5 | TRBV19 | few | .
TGCGCCAGCAGCTTGGGAGGAGAAGACTACAATGAGCAGTTCTTC | CASSLGGEDYNEQFF | TRBJ2-1 | TRBV5-1 | . | .
TGTGCCAGCAGCTTTACTAGCGGGAGGGGCCAGGGCAATGAGCAGTTCTTC | CASSFTSGRGQGNEQFF | TRBJ2-1 | TRBV5-4 | . | TRBD2
TGTGCCAGCAGCACCCGACTAGCGGGAGGGGATGAGCAGTTCTTC | CASSTRLAGGDEQFF | TRBJ2-1 | TRBV7-9 | . | TRBD2
TGTGCCAGCGCTTCGGTTAACTATGGCTACACCTTC | CASASVNYGYTF | TRBJ1-2 | TRBV2 | . | .
TGTGCCAGCCGCGGGGGGGAGCGTTCTGAAAAACTGTTTTTT | CASRGGERSEKLFF | TRBJ1-4 | TRBV6-5 | . | .
TGTGCCAGCAGGAAGGAGCGGGATAGGGAGACCCAGTACTTC | CASRKERDRETQYF | TRBJ2-5 | TRBV6-1 | . | TRBD2
TGTGCCAGCAGCTTAAACCCCCCGGGTAGCACCGGGGAGCTGTTTTTT | CASSLNPPGSTGELFF | TRBJ2-2 | TRBV11-3 | . | .
TGTGCCAGCAGTTTATGGACGGACACAGATACGCAGTATTTT | CASSLWTDTDTQYF | TRBJ2-3 | TRBV28 | . | .
TGCAGCTTCCGGCCCGGGACTAGCGGTTACAATGAGCAGTTCTTC | CSFRPGTSGYNEQFF | TRBJ2-1 | TRBV29-1 | . | TRBD2
TGTGCCAGCAGTGAACTAACAGATACGCAGTATTTT | CASSELTDTQYF | TRBJ2-3 | TRBV2 | . | .
TGCGCCAGCAGCCAAGAGTCCGGGGACGGCTACACCTTC | CASSQESGDGYTF | TRBJ1-2 | TRBV4-1 | . | .
TGTGCCAGCAGCCAAGATCACGCGCAGCAGGGTTTGTCAGATACGCAGTATTTT | CASSQDHAQQGLSDTQYF | TRBJ2-3 | TRBV14 | . | .
TGCGCCAGCAGCGCCAGACTAGCGGGAGGGGGTGAGACCCAGTACTTC | CASSARLAGGGETQYF | TRBJ2-5 | TRBV5-1 | . | TRBD2
TGTGCCAGCTCGCCCGCTAGCGGGGGGGCCTCAGATACGCAGTATTTT | CASSPASGGASDTQYF | TRBJ2-3 | TRBV18 | . | TRBD2
TGTGCCAGTAGTATGGGCAGTTTGAACACTGAAGCTTTCTTT | CASSMGSLNTEAFF | TRBJ1-1 | TRBV19 | few | .
TGTGCCAGCAGCAGGGACAGGGGGCGGGAAAAACTGTTTTTT | CASSRDRGREKLFF | TRBJ1-4 | TRBV6-5 | . | TRBD1
TGTGCCAGCAGTAGGCAGGGGTTTTTAAGTGGCTACACCTTC | CASSRQGFLSGYTF | TRBJ1-2 | TRBV28 | . | .